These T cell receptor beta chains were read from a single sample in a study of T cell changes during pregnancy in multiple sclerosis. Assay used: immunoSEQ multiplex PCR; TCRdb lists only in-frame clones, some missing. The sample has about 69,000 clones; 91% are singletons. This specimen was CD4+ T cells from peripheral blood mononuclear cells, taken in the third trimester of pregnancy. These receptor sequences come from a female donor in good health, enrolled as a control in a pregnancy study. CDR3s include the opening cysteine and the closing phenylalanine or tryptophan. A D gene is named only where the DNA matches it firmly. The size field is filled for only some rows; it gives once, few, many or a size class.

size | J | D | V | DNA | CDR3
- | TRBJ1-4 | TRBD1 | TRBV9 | TGTGCCAGCAGCCCAGCCTACAGGGGTCCTAATGAAAAACTGTTTTTT | CASSPAYRGPNEKLFF
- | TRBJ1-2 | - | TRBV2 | TGTGCCAGCAGTAGGGAGGGAATCCTTGAGAGAGGTGGCTACACCTTC | CASSREGILERGGYTF
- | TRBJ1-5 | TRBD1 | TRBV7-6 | TGTGCCAGCAGCTTAAACAGGGGAAGACAGCCCCAGCATTTT | CASSLNRGRQPQHF
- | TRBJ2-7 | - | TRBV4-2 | TGTGCCAGCAGCCAAGATCTGGGAGAGGGCTCCTACGAGCAGTACTTC | CASSQDLGEGSYEQYF
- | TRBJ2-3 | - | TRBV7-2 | TGTGCCAGCAGCTTAGTCGTTACAGCCGATACGCAGTATTTT | CASSLVVTADTQYF
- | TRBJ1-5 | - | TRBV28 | TGTGCCAGCAGTTTGGCAGGGTTTCAGCCCCAGCATTTT | CASSLAGFQPQHF
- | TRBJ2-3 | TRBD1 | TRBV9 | TGTGCCAGCAGCGCGTCTACCGGGACAGGGACAACAGATACGCAGTATTTT | CASSASTGTGTTDTQYF
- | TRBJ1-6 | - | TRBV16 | TGTGCCAGCAGTCCCTCCCCGAGGACAGACTCACCCCTCCACTTT | CASSPSPRTDSPLHF
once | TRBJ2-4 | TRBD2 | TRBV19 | TGTGCCAGTAGTCCCAAGTCGGTCGGGGAGGGGTACGACATTCAGTACTTC | CASSPKSVGEGYDIQYF
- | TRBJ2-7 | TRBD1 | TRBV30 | TGTGCCTGGAGTGGGACAGGGGGGAGCTCCTACGAGCAGTACTTC | CAWSGTGGSSYEQYF
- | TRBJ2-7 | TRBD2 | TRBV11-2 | TGTGCCAGCAGCACCCGACTAGCTGGTGAGCAGTACTTC | CASSTRLAGEQYF
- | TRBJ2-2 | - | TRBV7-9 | TGTGCCAGCAGAGATACGGATAGGGGCACCGGGGAGCTGTTTTTT | CASRDTDRGTGELFF
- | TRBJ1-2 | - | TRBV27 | TGTGCCAGCAGTTCACGATCAGGGAACTATGGCTACACCTTC | CASSSRSGNYGYTF
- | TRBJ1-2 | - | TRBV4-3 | TGCGCCAGCAGCTCATATGGCTACACCTTC | CASSSYGYTF
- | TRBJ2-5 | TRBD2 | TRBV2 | TGTGCCAGCAGTGTGGGGACTAGCGGGGGCCGGGAGACCCAGTACTTC | CASSVGTSGGRETQYF
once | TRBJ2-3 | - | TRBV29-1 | TGCAGCGTTGAACGACGATTAGCTGGGGATACGCAGTATTTT | CSVERRLAGDTQYF
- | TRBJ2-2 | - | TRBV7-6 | TGTGCCAGCAGCCTCCTCGGTCTTAGAACCACCGGGGAGCTGTTTTTT | CASSLLGLRTTGELFF
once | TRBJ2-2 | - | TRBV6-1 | TGTGCCAGCAGTGGGGGCAGATTGAACACCGGGGAGCTGTTTTTT | CASSGGRLNTGELFF
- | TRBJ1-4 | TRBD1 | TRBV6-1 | TGTGCCATCTGGACAGGCCCTAATGAAAAACTGTTTTTT | CAIWTGPNEKLFF
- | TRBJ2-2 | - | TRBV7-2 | TGTGCCAGCAGCGCCAGGTCCTCCTCGGGGGAGCTGTTTTTT | CASSARSSSGELFF
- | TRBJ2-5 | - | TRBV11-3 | TGTGCCAGCAGCTTAGTTGCAGGGTCCAGAGGAGAGACCCAGTACTTC | CASSLVAGSRGETQYF
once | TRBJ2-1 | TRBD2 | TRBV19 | TGTGCCAGTAGTAAAGGGACTAGCGCGCTTTACAATGAGCAGTTCTTC | CASSKGTSALYNEQFF
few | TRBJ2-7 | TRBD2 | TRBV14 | TGTGCCAGCAGCCCCCCGGGACTAGCGGGCGAGCAGTACTTC | CASSPPGLAGEQYF
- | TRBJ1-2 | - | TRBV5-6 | TGTGCCAGCAGCGGCGGGCGGGACGGGGGCTACACCTTC | CASSGGRDGGYTF
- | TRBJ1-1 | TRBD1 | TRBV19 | TGTGCCAGTACCCCCCGACAGGGGTGGATGAACACTGAAGCTTTCTTT | CASTPRQGWMNTEAFF
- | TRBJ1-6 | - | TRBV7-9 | TGTGCCAGCAGCCCACAAAGTCAGGGGAGTCCACCCCTCCACTTT | CASSPQSQGSPPLHF
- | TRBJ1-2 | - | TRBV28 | TGTGCCAGCAGCATCCTCGGGGGGCAGGGGAACGTCTTCGGCTACACCTTC | CASSILGGQGNVFGYTF
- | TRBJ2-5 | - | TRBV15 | TGTGCCACCAGCAGGGACTACCAAGAGACCCAGTACTTC | CATSRDYQETQYF
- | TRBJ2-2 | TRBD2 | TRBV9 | TGTGCCAGCAGCGTCGGGGAGGGGAACACCGGGGAGCTGTTTTTT | CASSVGEGNTGELFF
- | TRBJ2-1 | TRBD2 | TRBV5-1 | TGCGCCAGCAGCCCGACCCCTCTAGCGGGGATCTACAATGAGCAGTTCTTC | CASSPTPLAGIYNEQFF
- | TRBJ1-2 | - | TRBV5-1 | TGCGCCAGCAGCTTGGGAGGGGAGGACTACACCTTC | CASSLGGEDYTF
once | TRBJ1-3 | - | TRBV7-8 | TGTGCCAGCAGCTTAGACAGGTTCCCAGGAGGAAACACCATATATTTT | CASSLDRFPGGNTIYF
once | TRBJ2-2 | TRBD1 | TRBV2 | TGTGCCAGCGCCCCCTACAGGGGCTCGAACACCGGGGAGCTGTTTTTT | CASAPYRGSNTGELFF
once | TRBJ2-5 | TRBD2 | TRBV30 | TGTGCCTGGAGTGTTATGAGCGGGAGGGAGACCCAGTACTTC | CAWSVMSGRETQYF
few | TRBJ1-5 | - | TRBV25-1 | TGTGCCAGCAGTGAATATAGCCAGCCCCAGCATTTT | CASSEYSQPQHF
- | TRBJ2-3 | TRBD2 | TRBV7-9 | TGTGCCAGCAGCTTAGGTAGCGGGGGAGCTAGCACAGATACGCAGTATTTT | CASSLGSGGASTDTQYF
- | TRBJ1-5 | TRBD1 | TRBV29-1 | TGCAGCGTGGGCAGGGGGAGCAATCAGCCCCAGCATTTT | CSVGRGSNQPQHF
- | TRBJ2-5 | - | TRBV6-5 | TGTGCCAGCAGCAGGGATATTGAAGAGACCCAGTACTTC | CASSRDIEETQYF
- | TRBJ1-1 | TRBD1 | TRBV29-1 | TGCAGCGTCCCGGGACAGGGGAACACTGAAGCTTTCTTT | CSVPGQGNTEAFF